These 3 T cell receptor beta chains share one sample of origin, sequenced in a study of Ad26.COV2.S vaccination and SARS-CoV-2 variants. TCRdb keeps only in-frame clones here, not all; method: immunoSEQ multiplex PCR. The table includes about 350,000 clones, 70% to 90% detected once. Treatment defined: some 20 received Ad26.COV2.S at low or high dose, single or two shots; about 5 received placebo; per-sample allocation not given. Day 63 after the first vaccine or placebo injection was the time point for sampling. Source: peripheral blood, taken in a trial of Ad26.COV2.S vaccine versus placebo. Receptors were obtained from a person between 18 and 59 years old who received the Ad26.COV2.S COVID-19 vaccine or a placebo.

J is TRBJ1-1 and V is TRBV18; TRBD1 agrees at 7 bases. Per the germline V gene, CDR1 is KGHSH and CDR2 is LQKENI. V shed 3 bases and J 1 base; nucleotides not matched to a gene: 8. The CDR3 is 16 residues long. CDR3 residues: CASSPGQGQRNTEAFF. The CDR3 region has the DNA TGTGCCAGCTCACCGGGGCAGGGACAGCGGAACACTGAAGCTTTCTTT.

The CDR3 is CASSLDPDTEAFF. The CDR3 DNA sequence: TGTGCCAGCAGCTTGGATCCAGACACTGAAGCTTTCTTT. The rearrangement joins TRBV5-6 to TRBJ1-1; no reliable D call. Germline CDR1 reads SGHDT; CDR2 reads YYEEEE. Between the trimmed V and J ends, which lost 0 bases and 3 bases, there was a span of 6 bases. This CDR3 region has 13 residues.

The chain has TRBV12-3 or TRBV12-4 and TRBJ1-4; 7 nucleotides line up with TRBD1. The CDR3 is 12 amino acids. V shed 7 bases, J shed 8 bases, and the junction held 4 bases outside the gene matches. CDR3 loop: CASTGGREKLFF. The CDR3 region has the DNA TGTGCCAGCACAGGGGGTAGAGAAAAACTGTTTTTT.